Shown below are 29 T cell receptor beta chains from a single sample sequenced in a study of blood T cell repertoires in COVID-19. Repertoires were generated with immunoSEQ multiplex PCR, while TCRdb's copy carries only in-frame clones and drops some. The sample carries hundreds of thousands of clones, about 87% recorded once. Sequencing was carried out using peripheral blood. The receptors derive from a woman aged 50 to 65 with COVID-19, enrolled during active disease.

The V and J genes are TRBV19 and TRBJ2-3; D not certain. The V gene's germline CDR1 is LNHDA and CDR2 SQIVND (reference sequence). V dropped 5 bases and J dropped 1 base, with 7 bases sitting between them. This CDR3 has 13 residues. CDR3 region: CASSSIGTDTQYF. CDR3 nucleotides: TGTGCCAGTAGTTCCATAGGCACAGATACGCAGTATTTT.

Worth noting for this clone: This CDR3 is also generated by other DNA sequences in the sample. The V and J genes are TRBV7-2 and TRBJ2-1, with 15 nucleotides matching TRBD2. The ends lost 5 bases at V and 7 bases at J; junction bases unmatched: 6. CDR1 is SGHTA and CDR2 is FQGNSA in the germline V gene. The CDR3 is 16 amino acids. The CDR3 region is CASSPRGLAGGNEQFF. In nucleotides, the CDR3 is TGTGCCAGCAGCCCCAGAGGACTAGCGGGAGGGAATGAGCAGTTCTTC.

Many counts were recorded for this clone. The chain combines TRBV19 with TRBJ1-2, with TRBD1 identical over 8 bases. The CDR3 is made up of 17 amino acids. The germline V gene encodes CDR1 LNHDA and CDR2 SQIVND (reference sequence). V was clipped by 3 bases and J by 5 bases; unmatched bases: 14. In DNA, the CDR3 is TGTGCCAGTAGTATTCCAAATCTAGGACAGGGAGAATATGGCTACACCTTC. The encoded protein is CASSIPNLGQGEYGYTF.

With regard to this clone: A junction boundary mismatches the germline segment, possibly from a read error. The rearrangement links TRBV6-2 or TRBV6-3 to TRBJ2-3; D might be TRBD2 (5 bases). CDR1 is MNHEY, CDR2 SVGEGT, per germline. This CDR3 region has 16 residues. CDR3 amino acids: CASSYYGMSSTDTQYF. The CDR3 nucleotides are TGTGCCAGCAGCTACTACGGGATGTCTAGCACAGATACGCAGTATTTT.

The chain joins TRBV2 to TRBJ2-3; 12 bases are shared with TRBD2. This CDR3 contains 14 residues. From germline, CDR1 is SNHLY and CDR2 FYNNEI. With 4 bases clipped from V and 6 bases from J, the junction kept 2 bases outside the gene matches. The CDR3 here is CASSVTSGRDTQYF. CDR3 nucleotide sequence: TGTGCCAGCAGTGTTACTAGCGGGAGGGATACGCAGTATTTT.

The V call is TRBV11-3, the J call TRBJ1-1; D is possibly TRBD1 (5 bases). Trimming shortened V by 4 bases and J by 1 base, and 7 bases separated the two germline ends. This CDR3 region has 13 residues. The germline CDR1 and CDR2 sequences are SGHNT and YENEEA. CDR3 region: CASSSGKNTEAFF. Written as DNA, the CDR3 is TGTGCCAGCAGCTCAGGGAAGAACACTGAAGCTTTCTTT.

V is TRBV19 and J is TRBJ2-7; 8 bases align to TRBD1. The germline CDR1 and CDR2 sequences are LNHDA and SQIVND (reference sequence). The CDR3 sequence is 16 residues long. J lost 1 base, V lost 4 bases, and 9 bases had no gene match. The DNA of the CDR3 is TGTGCCAGTAGTACTCTCACCCGGGACAGGTCCTACGAGCAGTACTTC. Its protein is CASSTLTRDRSYEQYF.

The rearrangement links TRBV19 to TRBJ1-2, with a tentative D call TRBD1 (5 bases). V gave up 10 bases and J gave up 5 bases, with 17 bases separating them. Germline lookup yields CDR1 LNHDA and CDR2 SQIVND (reference sequence). The CDR3 extends over 13 amino acids. CDR3 sequence reads: CATLGRGSYGYTF. The CDR3 nucleotides read TGTGCCACCTTGGGGCGGGGATCGTATGGCTACACCTTC.

The chain carries TRBV18 and TRBJ1-3; perhaps TRBD1 as D (6 bases). The ends were cut back, 2 bases at V and 2 bases at J, with 7 bases in the middle. The CDR3 sequence is 14 residues long. Germline CDR1 KGHSH, CDR2 LQKENI. The CDR3 loop is CASSPEGAGNTIYF. Written as DNA, the CDR3 is TGTGCCAGCTCACCAGAGGGGGCTGGAAACACCATATATTTT.

The count of this clone is one. The rearrangement links TRBV27 to TRBJ1-2; 7 nucleotides align to TRBD1. Germline lookup yields CDR1 MNHEY and CDR2 SMNVEV (reference sequence). After removal of 5 bases from V and 7 bases from J, the junction contained 13 bases not matched to a gene. This CDR3 region has 15 residues. The CDR3 sequence: CASSAKLDRIRGYTF. For the CDR3, the DNA is TGTGCCAGCAGTGCCAAGTTGGACAGGATTCGTGGCTACACCTTC.

V gene TRBV2 combines with J gene TRBJ1-1; TRBD1 aligns across 8 bases. Germline V gives CDR1 SNHLY, CDR2 FYNNEI. Trimming at V came to 6 bases and at J to 5 bases, leaving 14 bases not matched to a gene. The CDR3 consists of 16 residues. CDR3 nucleotide sequence: TGTGCCAGCAGATCCGGGACAGGCCCTCTCCGTACTGAAGCTTTCTTT. Its translation: CASRSGTGPLRTEAFF. The full variable domain, in which reference TRBV2 and TRBJ1-1 provide the parts outside the CDR3, is EPEVTQTPSHQVTQMGQEVILRCVPISNHLYFYWYRQILGQKVEFLVSFYNNEISEKSEIFDDQFSVERPDGSNFTLKIRSTKLEDSAMYFCASRSGTGPLRTEAFFGQGTRLTVV.

This chain uses TRBV4-1 with TRBJ1-6, with 7 bases matching TRBD1. This CDR3 region has 17 residues. Germline loops: CDR1 MGHRA, CDR2 YSYEKL. J gave up 8 bases and V 1 base, and 11 bases lay outside the gene matches. CDR3 nucleotide sequence: TGCGCCAGCAGCCAAGTTATCATCGGGACAGTCGATTCACCCCTCCACTTT. Translation gives CASSQVIIGTVDSPLHF.

The V call is TRBV5-1, the J call TRBJ2-2; 10 positions agree with TRBD2. After removal of 2 bases from V and 4 bases from J, the junction contained 8 bases not matched to a gene. Germline V gene lookup returns CDR1 SGHRS and CDR2 YFSETQ. The CDR3 runs 17 residues. CDR3 sequence (DNA): TGCGCCAGCAGCTTAGCTAGCGGGAGATTGGGCACCGGGGAGCTGTTTTTT. This gives the protein CASSLASGRLGTGELFF.

This chain links TRBV6-5 with TRBJ2-7; 10 bases map to TRBD1. This CDR3 region has 14 residues. The germline V gene encodes CDR1 MNHEY and CDR2 SVGAGI. Unmatched junction bases numbered 4, after V lost 4 bases and J lost 4 bases. The CDR3 sequence is CASSFGTGAYEQYF. For the CDR3, the DNA is TGTGCCAGCAGTTTCGGGACAGGGGCATACGAGCAGTACTTC.

This chain links TRBV6-2 or TRBV6-3 with TRBJ2-1, with 8 bases matching TRBD2. Trimming removed 5 bases from V and 4 bases from J; junction bases left unmatched: 4. This CDR3 is built from 14 residues. Germline CDR1 reads MNHEY; CDR2 reads SVGEGT. The CDR3: CASSLLAEYNEQFF. CDR3 bases: TGTGCCAGCAGTCTACTAGCGGAGTACAATGAGCAGTTCTTC.

The chain uses TRBV9 and TRBJ2-3; TRBD1 matches 7 bases. The CDR3 sequence is 16 residues long. The ends lost 4 bases at V and 2 bases at J; junction bases unmatched: 10. Germline CDR1 reads SGDLS; CDR2 reads YYNGEE. This chain's CDR3 is CASSPTRGQFTDTQYF. The DNA for the CDR3 is TGTGCCAGCAGCCCCACAAGGGGACAGTTCACAGATACGCAGTATTTT.

The gene calls are TRBV5-1 and TRBJ1-3; D uncertain. V was pared by 4 bases and J by 1 base, with 12 bases between. Germline V gene lookup returns CDR1 SGHRS and CDR2 YFSETQ. The CDR3 extends over 15 amino acids. CDR3 in amino acids: CASSRERGSGNTIYF. DNA for the CDR3: TGCGCCAGCAGCCGGGAGCGGGGATCTGGAAACACCATATATTTT.

The chain carries TRBV24-1 and TRBJ2-2; the D is unclear. Trimming left V 3 bases short and J 6 bases short, with 7 bases between. The CDR3 has 13 amino acids. Per the germline V gene, CDR1 is KGHDR and CDR2 is SFDVKD. The CDR3 DNA sequence: TGTGCCACCAGTGATATGCGGCCCGGGGAGCTGTTTTTT. Its translation: CATSDMRPGELFF.

The chain has TRBV7-9 and TRBJ2-5, with 10 bases lining up with TRBD2. J gave up 0 bases and V 4 bases, and 11 bases lay outside the gene matches. CDR1 is SEHNR, CDR2 FQNEAQ, per germline (reference sequence). The CDR3 runs 18 residues. CDR3 sequence: CASSSGLAAGGNQETQYF. The DNA of the CDR3 is TGTGCCAGCAGCTCTGGACTAGCGGCGGGTGGAAACCAAGAGACCCAGTACTTC.

The chain carries TRBV5-1 and TRBJ2-1, with 9 bases matching TRBD1. Germline trimming cut 4 bases from V and 3 bases from J; bases unmatched to any gene: 2. Germline CDR1 SGHRS, CDR2 YFSETQ. This CDR3 contains 14 residues. CDR3 coding DNA: TGCGCCAGCAGCAGGGACAGGGTCTACAATGAGCAGTTCTTC. Amino acids: CASSRDRVYNEQFF.

The chain carries TRBV25-1 and TRBJ2-7; TRBD2 matches 13 bases. Germline V CDR1 and CDR2: MGHDK, SYGVNS. This CDR3 region has 16 residues. The junction had 5 bases not matched to a gene; V was cut back by 4 bases and J by 2 bases. The CDR3 is CASSGAGTSGAYEQYF. The CDR3 bases are TGTGCCAGCAGTGGTGCCGGGACTAGCGGGGCCTACGAGCAGTACTTC.

The chain has TRBV29-1 and TRBJ2-2; 9 bases map to TRBD2. After removal of 7 bases from V and 8 bases from J, the junction contained 17 bases not matched to a gene. Germline V gene lookup returns CDR1 SQVTM and CDR2 ANQGSEA. The CDR3 has 16 residues. CDR3 residues: CSASSPSGIIGGELFF. The CDR3 DNA reads TGCAGCGCCAGCTCGCCTAGCGGGATCATAGGAGGGGAGCTGTTTTTT.

This chain uses TRBV9 with TRBJ1-1, with 10 bases identical to TRBD1. V dropped 6 bases and J dropped 2; count of bases not matched to a gene: 7. Germline loops: CDR1 SGDLS, CDR2 YYNGEE. The CDR3 has 15 residues. CDR3 DNA sequence: TGTGCCAGCACCCGGGGACAGGGGTTAAACACTGAAGCTTTCTTT. Translated: CASTRGQGLNTEAFF.

The chain links TRBV18 to TRBJ2-2, with TRBD1 matching over 9 bases. CDR1 and CDR2 (germline): KGHSH, LQKENI. The junction had 7 bases not matched to a gene; V was cut back by 4 bases and J by 7 bases. The CDR3 has 15 residues. The CDR3 loop reads CASSLTGGASGELFF. The CDR3 nucleotides read TGTGCCAGCTCACTTACAGGGGGCGCAAGCGGGGAGCTGTTTTTT.

The rearrangement uses TRBV6-5 and TRBJ2-7; TRBD1 aligns across 7 bases. This CDR3 has 13 amino acids. The germline V gene encodes CDR1 MNHEY and CDR2 SVGAGI. After removal of 9 bases from V and 3 bases from J, the junction contained 8 bases not matched to a gene. CDR3 DNA: TGTGCCAGTCCGACAGGGAAATACTACGAGCAGTACTTC. Protein sequence: CASPTGKYYEQYF.

The chain combines TRBV2 with TRBJ1-4; D is uncertain. This CDR3 region has 14 residues. Germline lookup yields CDR1 SNHLY and CDR2 FYNNEI. The germline V and J ends were trimmed by 7 bases and 0 bases, with 9 bases remaining between them. CDR3 region: CASIRGSTNEKLFF. The CDR3 bases are TGTGCCAGCATTAGAGGGTCAACTAATGAAAAACTGTTTTTT.

The genes are TRBV7-3 and TRBJ2-2; weak D call: TRBD1 (6 bases). Per the germline V gene, CDR1 is SGHTA and CDR2 is FQGTGA. The CDR3 has 15 amino acids. V lost 2 bases to trimming and J lost 6 bases, with 13 bases between them. DNA for the CDR3: TGTGCCAGCAGCTTAGGGTCAGGGACACCCGGGGAGCTGTTTTTT. Its translation: CASSLGSGTPGELFF.

This clone turned up a few times. The chain links TRBV5-1 to TRBJ2-4, with a possible D match to TRBD1 (6 bases). Germline values: CDR1 SGHRS, CDR2 YFSETQ. V was shortened by 5 bases and J by 8 bases, with 23 bases between the two germline ends. The CDR3 is made up of 16 amino acids. CDR3 sequence (DNA): TGCGCCAGCAGGCAAAACTACAGGGATATTACGGACATTCAGTACTTC. Protein sequence: CASRQNYRDITDIQYF.

This chain joins TRBV2 and TRBJ2-3; 9 nucleotides match TRBD2. Losses at the gene ends were 4 bases for V and 2 bases for J; bases not matched to a gene: 4. This CDR3 has 15 residues. Germline-derived CDR1 and CDR2 are SNHLY and FYNNEI. The CDR3 loop reads CASSGVAGDTDTQYF. For the CDR3, the DNA is TGTGCCAGCAGTGGGGTAGCGGGAGACACAGATACGCAGTATTTT.